One and the same sample provided the 22 T cell receptor beta chains below, sequenced in a study of cytomegalovirus exposure and HLA in healthy donors. The PCR had 60 Vbeta and 13 Jbeta primers. Data came from immunoSEQ multiplex PCR; TCRdb stores just in-frame clones and leaves some out. The sample lists more than 95,000 clones; about three quarters were seen once. Sequenced: PBMCs. The origin of the receptors is a woman aged 40-49 years in good health and CMV-seronegative.

The chain couples TRBV5-6 to TRBJ2-1; 9 bases are shared with TRBD2. CDR1 and CDR2 (germline): SGHDT, YYEEEE. The CDR3 loop spans 17 amino acids. V dropped 0 bases and J dropped 4; count of bases not matched to a gene: 8. Here the CDR3 DNA reads TGTGCCAGCAGCTTGGAGAAAAGCGGGAGGTCTTACAATGAGCAGTTCTTC. This codes for CASSLEKSGRSYNEQFF.

The chain has TRBV19 and TRBJ1-2, with unresolved D. The length of the CDR3 is 13 residues. CDR1 is LNHDA, CDR2 SQIVND, per germline (reference sequence). The ends were cut back, 6 bases at V and 1 base at J, with 9 bases in the middle. The CDR3 DNA sequence: TGTGCCAGTAGGGGCAGTTTTAACTATGGCTACACCTTC. Protein product: CASRGSFNYGYTF.

The rearrangement uses TRBV10-1 and TRBJ2-7; 7 bases are a match to TRBD1. With 4 bases clipped from V and 3 bases from J, the junction kept 6 bases outside the gene matches. This CDR3 has 14 residues. The germline V gene encodes CDR1 WNHNN and CDR2 SYGVQD (reference sequence). CDR3 in DNA: TGCGCCAGCAGTGCCGGGACAGACCTCTACGAGCAGTACTTC. Amino acids: CASSAGTDLYEQYF.

About this clone itself: An end of the junction does not agree with germline; a read error may underlie this. The genes are TRBV7-9 and TRBJ2-6; weak D call: TRBD2 (5 bases). The CDR3 covers 16 residues. The V gene's germline CDR1 is SEHNR and CDR2 FQNEAQ (reference sequence). This CDR3 is CSSSFPSGSGANVLTF. CDR3 nucleotides: TGTTCCAGCAGCTTTCCCTCGGGAAGTGGGGCCAACGTCCTGACTTTC.

This clone was observed a handful of times. The junction shows a germline mismatch at one end, possibly a read error. The V and J genes are TRBV6-1 and TRBJ2-6; the D gene is possibly TRBD1 (5 bases). Germline assignment: CDR1 MNHNS and CDR2 SASEGT. This CDR3 has 14 residues. The CDR3 loop reads CASSRSSGANGLTF. CDR3 sequence (DNA): TGTGCCAGCAGTCGATCCTCTGGGGCCAACGGCCTGACTTTC.

CDR3 in amino acids: CASSLGTLGRSSQETQYF. In nucleotides, the CDR3 is TGCGCCAGCAGCCTGGGGACACTGGGCCGATCTTCCCAAGAGACCCAGTACTTC. The chain recombines TRBV4-1 with TRBJ2-5, with D perhaps TRBD1 (6 bases). V dropped 4 bases and J dropped 1 base, with 22 bases sitting between them. The V gene's germline CDR1 is MGHRA and CDR2 YSYEKL. The CDR3 consists of 18 residues.

The V gene is TRBV4-2, the J gene TRBJ2-1; TRBD2 aligns across 9 bases. Per the germline V gene, CDR1 is LGHNA and CDR2 is YNFKEQ. This CDR3 spans 17 amino acids. V shed 1 base and J 7 bases; nucleotides not matched to a gene: 11. The CDR3 sequence is CASSQVGAGGRPNEQFF. CDR3 DNA: TGTGCCAGCAGCCAAGTGGGAGCGGGAGGCCGCCCTAATGAGCAGTTCTTC.

The chain recombines TRBV5-8 with TRBJ1-2; D unresolved. The CDR3 is 13 amino acids. Germline V gene sequence: CDR1 SGHTS, CDR2 YDEGEE. Trimming pared 2 bases from V and 4 bases from J, leaving 9 bases between. The CDR3, as DNA: TGTGCCAGCAGCTTAGCATCGCCCTATGGCTACACCTTC. Amino acid sequence: CASSLASPYGYTF. Drawing the rest from reference TRBV5-8 and TRBJ1-2, the complete variable domain is EAGVTQSPTHLIKTRGQQATLRCSPISGHTSVYWYQQALGLGLQFLLWYDEGEERNRGNFPPRFSGRQFPNYSSELNVNALELEDSALYLCASSLASPYGYTFGSGTRLTVV.

V usage is TRBV5-1 and J usage is TRBJ2-7; weak D call: TRBD2 (5 bases). The V end was cut by 0 bases, the J end by 0 bases, with 7 bases between. The CDR3 loop spans 14 amino acids. CDR1 and CDR2 from the germline V gene are SGHRS and YFSETQ. The CDR3 sequence is CASSLDGISYEQYF. The CDR3 DNA sequence: TGCGCCAGCAGCTTGGACGGGATCTCCTACGAGCAGTACTTC. Full variable domain (missing parts from reference TRBV5-1 and TRBJ2-7): KAGVTQTPRYLIKTRGQQVTLSCSPISGHRSVSWYQQTPGQGLQFLFEYFSETQRNKGNFPGRFSGRQFSNSRSEMNVSTLELGDSALYLCASSLDGISYEQYFGPGTRLTVT.

V is TRBV11-2 and J is TRBJ1-1; D not certain. Germline CDR1 SGHAT, CDR2 FQNNGV. Trimming removed 3 bases at V and 7 bases at J, with 12 bases between. The CDR3 spans 13 residues. In DNA form, the CDR3 reads TGTGCCAGCAGCTTCGGAGGCTTTAATGAAGCTTTCTTT. The encoded protein is CASSFGGFNEAFF. The full variable domain, in which reference TRBV11-2 and TRBJ1-1 provide the parts outside the CDR3, is EAGVAQSPRYKIIEKRQSVAFWCNPISGHATLYWYQQILGQGPKLLIQFQNNGVVDDSQLPKDRFSAERLKGVDSTLKIQPAKLEDSAVYLCASSFGGFNEAFFGQGTRLTVV.

V and J are TRBV19 and TRBJ2-1; TRBD2 is a possible D gene (5 bases). The CDR3 has 15 residues. Deletions cut 6 bases from V and 3 bases from J, with 15 bases between. Germline assignment: CDR1 LNHDA and CDR2 SQIVND (reference sequence). CDR3 protein: CASSLGGFNYNEQFF. Here the CDR3 DNA reads TGTGCCAGTAGCCTGGGCGGGTTCAACTACAATGAGCAGTTCTTC.

This clone was counted once. J is TRBJ1-2 and V is TRBV28, with 10 bases that match TRBD1. The length of the CDR3 is 19 residues. The ends lost 5 bases at V and 4 bases at J; junction bases unmatched: 19. Germline V gene data show CDR1 as MDHEN and CDR2 as SYDVKM. The CDR3 bases are TGTGCCAGCAGTACTTCTTCCGGGACAGGGGTAAAAGGTGGCTATGGCTACACCTTC. Protein product: CASSTSSGTGVKGGYGYTF.

This chain uses TRBV9 with TRBJ2-2; possible D gene TRBD2, 6 bases. This CDR3 is 14 amino acids long. Between the trimmed V and J ends, which lost 5 bases and 1 base, there was a span of 9 bases. Germline CDR1 reads SGDLS; CDR2 reads YYNGEE. The CDR3, as DNA: TGTGCCAGCAGAAGCGGGCGGAACACCGGGGAGCTGTTTTTT. Protein: CASRSGRNTGELFF.

The genes are TRBV27 and TRBJ1-2; perhaps TRBD1 as D (6 bases). V was pared by 8 bases and J by 6 bases, with 25 bases between. This CDR3 comprises 16 residues. Germline V gene sequence: CDR1 MNHEY, CDR2 SMNVEV (reference sequence). Here the CDR3 reads CASLLNRGSTLDGYTF. The CDR3 DNA reads as TGTGCCAGCCTGCTTAATAGGGGGAGTACACTTGATGGCTACACCTTC.

The chain has TRBV9 and TRBJ2-1; weak D call: TRBD2 (5 bases). In germline, CDR1 is SGDLS, CDR2 YYNGEE. The CDR3 has 13 amino acids. Between the trimmed V and J ends, which lost 3 bases and 5 bases, there was a span of 9 bases. The CDR3 region is CASSGSGDNEQFF. The CDR3 DNA follows: TGTGCCAGCAGCGGGTCCGGGGACAATGAGCAGTTCTTC.

The chain recombines TRBV15 with TRBJ2-3, with TRBD1 matching 10 bases. Looked up from germline, CDR1 is LNHNV and CDR2 is YYDKDF (reference sequence). Trimming cost V 0 bases and J 4 bases; bases outside gene matches: 22. The CDR3 is made up of 22 amino acids. In DNA form, the CDR3 reads TGTGCCACCAGCAGAGATAACGCCCCCGGGACAGGGGCCGTCTTTGACCCAGATACGCAGTATTTT. Amino acids: CATSRDNAPGTGAVFDPDTQYF.

This chain links TRBV7-2 with TRBJ2-3; no firm D call. Trimming took 3 bases from V and 6 from J, leaving 10 bases between them. Per germline, CDR1 SGHTA and CDR2 FQGNSA. The CDR3 length is 13 residues. This CDR3 is CASSFLPGDTQYF. The CDR3 nucleotides are TGTGCCAGCAGCTTTCTACCCGGGGATACGCAGTATTTT.

The rearrangement joins TRBV6-5 to TRBJ2-1; 7 bases are a match to TRBD2. V was pared by 6 bases and J by 3 bases, with 2 bases of the junction left unmatched. CDR3 length equals 13 residues. Germline CDR1 reads MNHEY; CDR2 reads SVGAGI. CDR3 region: CASSWTSYNEQFF. For the CDR3, the DNA is TGTGCCAGCAGCTGGACTAGCTACAATGAGCAGTTCTTC.

This clone appeared a single time. This chain links TRBV15 with TRBJ2-5, with 9 bases lining up with TRBD2. Germline assignment: CDR1 LNHNV and CDR2 YYDKDF (reference sequence). CDR3 length equals 15 residues. V dropped 6 bases and J dropped 4; count of bases not matched to a gene: 9. The CDR3 nucleotides read TGTGCCACCAGTCCCGCGGGAGGGCCGGTAGAGACCCAGTACTTC. Protein sequence: CATSPAGGPVETQYF.

This chain connects TRBV28 to TRBJ2-2, with 8 bases lining up with TRBD2. The trim removed 7 bases at V and 6 bases at J, leaving 13 bases unmatched. Germline loops: CDR1 MDHEN, CDR2 SYDVKM. The CDR3 length is 16 residues. As DNA, the CDR3 is TGTGCCAGCAAAAGAATGGGACTAGACTTCCCCGGGGAGCTGTTTTTT. Its protein product is CASKRMGLDFPGELFF.

V is TRBV18 and J is TRBJ2-7; weak D call: TRBD2 (6 bases). This CDR3 has 13 amino acids. From germline, CDR1 is KGHSH and CDR2 LQKENI. Trimming took off 4 bases at V and 3 bases at J, with 10 bases between the two ends. DNA for the CDR3: TGTGCCAGCTCACTTTCCGGGGGCTACGAGCAGTACTTC. It translates to CASSLSGGYEQYF.

The V gene is TRBV2, the J gene TRBJ2-7; a possible D gene is TRBD1 (6 bases). Trimming stripped 7 bases from V and 0 bases from J, with 13 bases between. The CDR3 contains 14 residues. Looked up from germline, CDR1 is SNHLY and CDR2 is FYNNEI. DNA of the CDR3: TGTGCCAGCAAGCCAGACAGGAGCTCCTACGAGCAGTACTTC. Its translation is CASKPDRSSYEQYF.